The clone carrying this T cell receptor (beta chain) turned up a few times. Germline loops: CDR1 LNHNV, CDR2 YYDKDF (reference sequence). The length of the CDR3 is 16 residues. Trimming took off 2 bases at V and 5 bases at J, with 18 bases between the two ends. A library of TCRbeta sequences, prepared with unique molecular identifiers, was generated. MiXCR, run by TCRdb on the PCR reads, gives a single entry per CDR3 protein. The table has some 520,000 distinct CDR3 sequences, less than 35% seen once; the top ten hold 2% to 2.5%. The record originates from a study of T-cell reconstitution after alpha-beta-depleted transplantation in children.

The sample was PBMCs from the stem cell graft donor, taken from the stem cell graft. This TCR was recovered from a human donor who donated a stem cell graft to a child with aplastic anemia. J is TRBJ2-5 and V is TRBV15, with TRBD2 as a possible D gene (6 bases). CDR3 bases: TGTGCCACCAGCAGAAAGAGGACTACAGTCCTTGAGACCCAGTACTTC. Its protein is CATSRKRTTVLETQYF.